The 24 T cell receptor beta chains below were found in one sample sequenced in a study of shared clonotypes between healthy human individuals. Assay used: immunoSEQ multiplex PCR; TCRdb lists only in-frame clones, some missing. The sample lists 650,000 to 700,000 clones, 90% occurring once. The material sequenced was memory CD8+ T cells from PBMCs. Regarding subset: CD45RO+ cells pooled with CCR7-negative TemRA cells. The receptors originated from a man in his late teens or twenties in good health. Some clones in this sample may be carry-over from other donors' samples.

V is TRBV5-1 and J is TRBJ2-7, with TRBD1 matching over 8 bases. The CDR3 is made up of 18 amino acids. After removal of 4 bases from V and 0 bases from J, the junction contained 15 bases not matched to a gene. Germline CDR1 reads SGHRS; CDR2 reads YFSETQ. The CDR3 loop is CASSEGTGFNTSSYEQYF. CDR3 nucleotide sequence: TGCGCCAGCAGCGAGGGGACAGGCTTCAATACGAGCTCCTACGAGCAGTACTTC.

V gene TRBV5-1 combines with J gene TRBJ2-1; D uncertain. This CDR3 has 17 residues. V lost 1 base, J lost 5 bases, and 19 bases lay in between. The germline V gene has CDR1 SGHRS and CDR2 YFSETQ. Written as DNA, the CDR3 is TGCGCCAGCAGCTTGTTACTCCGCTCTCCAACGAACAATGAGCAGTTCTTC. It specifies CASSLLLRSPTNNEQFF.

This chain uses TRBV7-9 with TRBJ2-7; maybe TRBD1 (7 bases). The V and J ends lost 4 bases and 3 bases respectively, with 16 bases between them. This CDR3 region has 15 residues. The germline CDR1 and CDR2 sequences are SEHNR and FQNEAQ (reference sequence). This CDR3 reads CASSSPEGAGYEQYF. For the CDR3, the DNA is TGTGCCAGCAGCTCCCCGGAGGGGGCGGGCTACGAGCAGTACTTC.

The chain has TRBV7-3 and TRBJ2-7, with D maybe TRBD2 (5 bases). Germline V gene data show CDR1 as SGHTA and CDR2 as FQGTGA. V dropped 5 bases and J dropped 1 base, with 9 bases sitting between them. There are 13 residues in the CDR3. In DNA, the CDR3 is TGTGCCAGCAGCGAAGGGAGATCCTACGAGCAGTACTTC. Translating gives CASSEGRSYEQYF. The entire variable domain, with the rest obtained from reference TRBV7-3 and TRBJ2-7, is as follows: GAGVSQTPSNKVTEKGKYVELRCDPISGHTALYWYRQSLGQGPEFLIYFQGTGAADDSGLPNDRFFAVRPEGSVSTLKIQRTERGDSAVYLCASSEGRSYEQYFGPGTRLTVT.

The sample holds a few counts of this clone. This chain links TRBV29-1 with TRBJ1-1, with 9 bases that match TRBD1. The CDR3 length is 12 residues. V trimming: 7 bases; J trimming: 7 bases; junction bases outside the gene matches: 7. Per germline, CDR1 SQVTM and CDR2 ANQGSEA. The CDR3 DNA reads TGCAGCGGATCCGGGACAGGGAATGAAGCTTTCTTT. It encodes CSGSGTGNEAFF.

V usage is TRBV29-1 and J usage is TRBJ1-1, with D perhaps matching TRBD1 (5 bases). V was trimmed by 4 bases and J by 0 bases, leaving 9 bases between them. CDR3 size: 13 residues. Germline CDR1 SQVTM, CDR2 ANQGSEA. The CDR3 sequence: CSVVGGLNTEAFF. The CDR3, as DNA: TGCAGCGTTGTGGGGGGTTTGAACACTGAAGCTTTCTTT.

The chain links TRBV7-3 to TRBJ2-1; D uncertain. The CDR3 is 14 amino acids. CDR1 and CDR2 (germline): SGHTA, FQGTGA. The ends were cut back, 5 bases at V and 0 bases at J, with 8 bases in the middle. The CDR3 nucleotides are TGTGCCAGCAGCGCCGATGGCTCCTACAATGAGCAGTTCTTC. Residues: CASSADGSYNEQFF.

As for this clone: This sample also contains other DNA sequences that code for the same CDR3. J is TRBJ2-6 and V is TRBV9; no clear D. CDR3 length equals 15 residues. V gave up 0 bases and J gave up 1 base, with 5 bases separating them. Germline V gene sequence: CDR1 SGDLS, CDR2 YYNGEE. The CDR3 reads CASSVGISGANVLTF. For the CDR3, the DNA is TGTGCCAGCAGCGTAGGCATTTCTGGGGCCAACGTCCTGACTTTC.

The gene calls are TRBV5-5 and TRBJ2-7; D unresolved. V was shortened by 3 bases and J by 0 bases, with 4 bases between the two germline ends. Germline CDR1 and CDR2: SGHKS and YYEKEE (reference sequence). This CDR3 is 12 amino acids long. The CDR3 bases are TGTGCCAGCAGCTCCCGCTCCTACGAGCAGTACTTC. Translating it yields CASSSRSYEQYF. Full variable domain (rest looked up from reference TRBV5-5 and TRBJ2-7): DAGVTQSPTHLIKTRGQQVTLRCSPISGHKSVSWYQQVLGQGPQFIFQYYEKEERGRGNFPDRFSARQFPNYSSELNVNALLLGDSALYLCASSSRSYEQYFGPGTRLTVT.

The CDR3 nucleotides read TGCAGCGTTGGGGGACTAGCGGGAGGCACTCTCTACAATGAGCAGTTCTTC. This encodes CSVGGLAGGTLYNEQFF. The chain joins TRBV29-1 to TRBJ2-1; TRBD2 agrees at 15 bases. This CDR3 is 17 amino acids long. The V and J ends lost 4 bases and 3 bases, in that order; junction bases with no gene match: 7. Looked up from germline, CDR1 is SQVTM and CDR2 is ANQGSEA.

The V and J genes are TRBV6-1 and TRBJ2-7, with TRBD1 identical over 7 bases. The CDR3 has 14 amino acids. V was pared by 6 bases and J by 2 bases, with 7 bases of the junction left unmatched. From germline, CDR1 is MNHNS and CDR2 SASEGT. The CDR3 region is CASSLTGRTYEQYF. CDR3 in DNA: TGTGCCAGCAGCCTGACAGGGCGTACCTACGAGCAGTACTTC.

The chain employs TRBV7-8 and TRBJ1-1; 7 positions match TRBD1. The CDR3 loop spans 16 amino acids. Germline V gene sequence: CDR1 SGHVS, CDR2 FQNEAQ. The V gene end was trimmed by 6 bases and the J gene end by 1 base; junction bases not matched to a gene: 11. For the CDR3, the DNA is TGTGCCAGCAGACCTAATAGGGGACAGCAGAACACTGAAGCTTTCTTT. Translating it yields CASRPNRGQQNTEAFF. The complete variable domain, with remaining parts taken from reference TRBV7-8 and TRBJ1-1, reads GAGVSQSPRYKVAKRGQDVALRCDPISGHVSLFWYQQALGQGPEFLTYFQNEAQLDKSGLPSDRFFAERPEGSVSTLKIQRTQQEDSAVYLCASRPNRGQQNTEAFFGQGTRLTVV.

CDR3 bases: TGTGCCATCTCCCCACCGCTCTCCGGGGAGCTGTTTTTT. As protein: CAISPPLSGELFF. The chain links TRBV10-3 to TRBJ2-2; D gene uncertain. The germline V gene encodes CDR1 ENHRY and CDR2 SYGVKD. This CDR3 has 13 amino acids. V was clipped by 8 bases and J by 6 bases, with 13 bases between them.

The chain carries TRBV4-1 and TRBJ2-3; D is perhaps TRBD2 (5 bases). Germline CDR1 is MGHRA and CDR2 is YSYEKL. With 0 bases removed from V and 8 bases from J, the gap between germline ends came to 15 bases. This CDR3 spans 15 amino acids. CDR3 coding DNA: TGCGCCAGCAGCCAAGATCCAGCGGAAGTCGGTACGCAGTATTTT. It specifies CASSQDPAEVGTQYF.

This clone has just one count. The chain employs TRBV7-3 and TRBJ2-1; 7 bases align to TRBD1. Per germline, CDR1 SGHTA and CDR2 FQGTGA. The junction had 5 bases not matched to a gene; V was cut back by 5 bases and J by 4 bases. The CDR3 spans 14 residues. Written as DNA, the CDR3 is TGTGCCAGCAGCGCCTCGACAGGGTACAATGAGCAGTTCTTC. Translating it yields CASSASTGYNEQFF.

The gene calls are TRBV7-9 and TRBJ2-3; D may match TRBD1 or TRBD2 (5 bases each). V lost 8 bases to trimming and J lost 0 bases, with 18 bases between them. The germline CDR1 and CDR2 sequences are SEHNR and FQNEAQ (reference sequence). The CDR3 covers 16 residues. Here the CDR3 reads CASWGTVRTSTDTQYF. CDR3 nucleotides: TGTGCCAGCTGGGGGACGGTTCGGACTAGCACAGATACGCAGTATTTT.

The V call is TRBV14, the J call TRBJ1-2, with 8 nucleotides matching TRBD1. Trimming cost V 4 bases and J 7 bases; bases outside gene matches: 5. The CDR3 sequence is 13 residues long. The germline V gene has CDR1 SGHDN and CDR2 FVKESK. The CDR3 sequence: CASSPQDRAGYTF. CDR3 bases: TGTGCCAGCAGCCCCCAGGACAGGGCTGGCTACACCTTC.

The rearrangement links TRBV7-2 to TRBJ2-7; D might be TRBD1 (6 bases). The CDR3 runs to 14 residues. Germline CDR1 and CDR2: SGHTA and FQGNSA. The V end lost 4 bases, the J end lost 4 bases, and 14 bases lay between the germline ends. CDR3 DNA sequence: TGTGCCAGCAGCTCCCCCGGGACACAGTACGAGCAGTACTTC. As protein: CASSSPGTQYEQYF.

The chain carries TRBV7-8 and TRBJ1-2; the D is unclear. CDR3 length: 14 residues. V was trimmed by 5 bases and J by 0 bases, leaving 10 bases between them. Germline CDR1 reads SGHVS; CDR2 reads FQNEAQ. The CDR3 DNA reads TGTGCCAGCAGCCGGGGAGGACCTAACTATGGCTACACCTTC. Its translation is CASSRGGPNYGYTF.

This chain uses TRBV4-2 with TRBJ1-1; D is possibly TRBD1 (5 bases). V lost 1 base and J lost 3, with 9 bases in between. From germline, CDR1 is LGHNA and CDR2 YNFKEQ. The CDR3 runs to 14 residues. The CDR3 sequence: CASSQGGRYTEAFF. As DNA, the CDR3 is TGTGCCAGCAGCCAAGGGGGACGGTACACTGAAGCTTTCTTT.

V usage is TRBV7-9 and J usage is TRBJ1-1; unclear D gene. V lost 5 bases to trimming and J lost 1 base, with 20 bases between them. CDR1 is SEHNR and CDR2 is FQNEAQ in the germline V gene (reference sequence). The CDR3 has 17 residues. This chain's CDR3 is CASSRNPYVTANTEAFF. The CDR3, as DNA: TGTGCCAGCAGCCGAAATCCTTACGTGACGGCGAACACTGAAGCTTTCTTT.

The J gene is TRBJ1-2, the V gene TRBV7-9; no reliable D call. Trimming stripped 5 bases from V and 8 bases from J, with 15 bases between. Germline lookup yields CDR1 SEHNR and CDR2 FQNEAQ (reference sequence). The CDR3 spans 13 residues. The CDR3 reads CASSRNPTVGYTF. CDR3 coding DNA: TGTGCCAGCAGCCGAAACCCGACGGTAGGCTACACCTTC.

The V call is TRBV28, the J call TRBJ2-6; possible D gene TRBD2, 6 bases. Germline lookup yields CDR1 MDHEN and CDR2 SYDVKM. This CDR3 region has 15 residues. V was pared by 9 bases and J by 0 bases, with 12 bases between. The CDR3 is CASLGLLSGANVLTF. CDR3 in DNA: TGTGCCAGTCTGGGACTGCTCTCTGGGGCCAACGTCCTGACTTTC.

The V call is TRBV7-2, the J call TRBJ2-1; a possible D gene is TRBD1 (6 bases). Germline V gene lookup returns CDR1 SGHTA and CDR2 FQGNSA. CDR3 length: 14 residues. V was pared by 10 bases and J by 2 bases, with 15 bases between. The chain's CDR3 is CAIVKGEPYNEQFF. The CDR3 nucleotides read TGTGCCATCGTAAAGGGGGAGCCCTACAATGAGCAGTTCTTC.